The next 17 T cell receptor beta chains were all read from a single sample in a study of cytomegalovirus exposure and HLA in healthy donors. In the PCR, 60 Vbeta and 13 Jbeta primers were used. Data came from immunoSEQ multiplex PCR; TCRdb stores just in-frame clones and leaves some out. Among about 78,000 clones, 80% were seen once, and the ten largest hold 32%. What was sequenced was PBMCs. The source is a man between 50 and 59 years old in good health and CMV-seropositive.

V is TRBV7-2 and J is TRBJ2-2; the match to TRBD2 covers 12 bases. The CDR3 has 16 residues. V lost 7 bases and J lost 4; bases outside the gene matches: 7. Per the germline V gene, CDR1 is SGHTA and CDR2 is FQGNSA. The CDR3 sequence: CASMKATSGSTGELFF. For the CDR3, the DNA is TGTGCCAGCATGAAAGCGACTAGCGGGAGCACCGGGGAGCTGTTTTTT. The variable domain in full, with the rest retrieved from reference TRBV7-2 and TRBJ2-2, is GAGVSQSPSNKVTEKGKDVELRCDPISGHTALYWYRQSLGQGLEFLIYFQGNSAPDKSGLPSDRFSAERTGGSVSTLTIQRTQQEDSAVYLCASMKATSGSTGELFFGEGSRLTVL.

The chain is built from TRBV7-9 and TRBJ2-1; 9 bases fit TRBD2. Germline V gene sequence: CDR1 SEHNR, CDR2 FQNEAQ (reference sequence). After removal of 5 bases from V and 6 bases from J, the junction contained 14 bases not matched to a gene. The CDR3 runs to 17 residues. CDR3 nucleotides: TGTGCCAGCAGCCTCAAGACTAGCGGAGTCGGGACCAATGAGCAGTTCTTC. It specifies CASSLKTSGVGTNEQFF.

This clone was counted only a few times. The J gene is TRBJ2-7, the V gene TRBV6-5; D unclear. This CDR3 is 13 amino acids long. Germline values: CDR1 MNHEY, CDR2 SVGAGI. V was clipped by 2 bases and J by 3 bases, with 8 bases between them. This CDR3 reads CASSYRLDYEQYF. In DNA form, the CDR3 reads TGTGCCAGCAGTTACCGACTGGACTACGAGCAGTACTTC.

The genes are TRBV6-6 and TRBJ1-2, with a possible D match to TRBD1 (5 bases). Germline CDR1 and CDR2: MNHNY and SVGAGI (reference sequence). CDR3 length equals 14 residues. The V end was cut by 8 bases, the J end by 5 bases, with 18 bases between. The CDR3 bases are TGTGCCAGCCACCTCGTCCAGGGCCTTTATGGCTACACCTTC. Protein sequence: CASHLVQGLYGYTF.

The chain couples TRBV12-5 to TRBJ1-2; 7 positions agree with TRBD1. The length of the CDR3 is 16 residues. The trim removed 1 base at V and 4 bases at J, leaving 9 bases unmatched. From germline, CDR1 is LGHNT and CDR2 FRNRAP. CDR3 loop: CASGLAGTEVSYGYTF. The CDR3 region has the DNA TGTGCTAGTGGTTTGGCCGGGACAGAGGTAAGCTATGGCTACACCTTC. The variable domain in full, with the rest retrieved from reference TRBV12-5 and TRBJ1-2, is DARVTQTPRHKVTEMGQEVTMRCQPILGHNTVFWYRQTMMQGLELLAYFRNRAPLDDSGMPKDRFSAEMPDATLATLKIQPSEPRDSAVYFCASGLAGTEVSYGYTFGSGTRLTVV.

This chain links TRBV12-5 with TRBJ2-5; D might be TRBD2 (6 bases). Germline CDR1 and CDR2: LGHNT and FRNRAP. CDR3 length equals 14 residues. The V gene lost 2 bases and the J gene lost 7 bases, with 14 bases spanning the gap. The CDR3 loop reads CASGLSARRGTQYF. The CDR3 DNA is TGTGCTAGTGGTTTGTCGGCCAGGAGGGGGACCCAGTACTTC.

This chain joins TRBV19 and TRBJ2-3; 11 nucleotides align to TRBD2. The CDR3 loop spans 17 amino acids. CDR1 is LNHDA and CDR2 is SQIVND in the germline V gene (reference sequence). V was clipped by 5 bases and J by 0 bases; unmatched bases: 7. In nucleotides, the CDR3 is TGTGCCAGTAGTTTACACGGGACTAGCGGAAGCACAGATACGCAGTATTTT. This encodes CASSLHGTSGSTDTQYF.

The sample holds one count of this clone. The chain recombines TRBV5-5 with TRBJ1-1; unclear D gene. V dropped 2 bases and J dropped 4 bases, with 12 bases sitting between them. The CDR3 is 14 residues long. Germline values: CDR1 SGHKS, CDR2 YYEKEE (reference sequence). The CDR3 region has the DNA TGTGCCAGCAGCTTAGACGGGTACTCCACTGAAGCTTTCTTT. This encodes CASSLDGYSTEAFF.

V and J are TRBV7-8 and TRBJ1-5, with D perhaps matching TRBD1 (6 bases). Germline CDR1 reads SGHVS; CDR2 reads FQNEAQ. The CDR3 covers 15 residues. The V end lost 5 bases, the J end lost 0 bases, and 11 bases lay between the germline ends. The CDR3 DNA follows: TGTGCCAGCAGCCCAACAGGGTATAGCAATCAGCCCCAGCATTTT. Its protein is CASSPTGYSNQPQHF.

The rearrangement joins TRBV2 to TRBJ1-1; weak D call: TRBD1 (6 bases). CDR3 size: 13 residues. Germline CDR1 and CDR2: SNHLY and FYNNEI. The V end was cut by 8 bases, the J end by 8 bases, with 18 bases between. This CDR3 reads CASLINRVGEAFF. The CDR3 DNA reads as TGTGCCAGCTTAATTAACAGGGTCGGAGAAGCTTTCTTT.

This chain connects TRBV5-8 to TRBJ1-1, with 7 bases that match TRBD1. The CDR3 is 12 amino acids. V lost 8 bases, J lost 5 bases, and 6 bases stayed unmatched. Germline CDR1 reads SGHTS; CDR2 reads YDEGEE. The CDR3 DNA reads TGTGCCAGAGGGACAGAGGGAACTGAAGCTTTCTTT. This encodes CARGTEGTEAFF.

This chain connects TRBV5-5 to TRBJ1-2; 12 nucleotides match TRBD1. Germline lookup yields CDR1 SGHKS and CDR2 YYEKEE (reference sequence). The CDR3 has 15 residues. Trimming took 0 bases from V and 4 from J; bases not matched to a gene: 1. The CDR3 spells CASSLGGQGAYGYTF. CDR3 in DNA: TGTGCCAGCAGCTTGGGGGGACAGGGGGCCTATGGCTACACCTTC.

The chain has TRBV9 and TRBJ2-7; 11 nucleotides match TRBD2. The junction had 4 bases not matched to a gene; V was cut back by 4 bases and J by 1 base. The CDR3 loop spans 15 amino acids. Germline V gives CDR1 SGDLS, CDR2 YYNGEE. Here the CDR3 DNA reads TGTGCCAGCAGCATAGGACTAGCGGGTTCCTACGAGCAGTACTTC. This encodes CASSIGLAGSYEQYF.

J is TRBJ2-1 and V is TRBV4-3, with D maybe TRBD2 (5 bases). The CDR3 covers 12 residues. Trimming took off 5 bases at V and 8 bases at J, with 10 bases between the two ends. Germline assignment: CDR1 LGHNA and CDR2 YSLEER. The CDR3 here is CASSGLWDEQFF. CDR3 nucleotides: TGCGCCAGCAGCGGACTCTGGGATGAGCAGTTCTTC.

This clone was picked up a small number of times. This chain connects TRBV30 to TRBJ2-2; 11 nucleotides align to TRBD2. V shed 2 bases, J shed 5 bases, and the junction held 4 bases outside the gene matches. The length of the CDR3 is 15 residues. CDR1 is GTSNPN and CDR2 is SVGIG in the germline V gene (reference sequence). The CDR3 bases are TGTGCCTGGAGTTTACTAGCGGGAGTGACCGGGGAGCTGTTTTTT. It yields the protein CAWSLLAGVTGELFF. Complete variable domain (other parts from reference TRBV30 and TRBJ2-2): SQTIHQWPATLVQPVGSPLSLECTVEGTSNPNLYWYRQAAGRGLQLLFYSVGIGQISSEVPQNLSASRPQDRQFILSSKKLLLSDSGFYLCAWSLLAGVTGELFFGEGSRLTVL.

The chain employs TRBV18 and TRBJ2-5; a weak D match, TRBD2 (7 bases). The CDR3 covers 15 residues. Trimming removed 0 bases at V and 4 bases at J, with 12 bases between. Germline loops: CDR1 KGHSH, CDR2 LQKENI. The DNA of the CDR3 is TGTGCCAGCTCACCACCGACAGGCGGGAGAGAGACCCAGTACTTC. It codes for CASSPPTGGRETQYF.

The J gene is TRBJ2-5, the V gene TRBV9, with 8 bases fitting TRBD2. V trimming: 3 bases; J trimming: 4 bases; junction bases outside the gene matches: 11. The germline gives CDR1 SGDLS, CDR2 YYNGEE. The CDR3 consists of 16 residues. CDR3 DNA: TGTGCCAGCAGCGACCCCGGGGAACTAGCGGTAGAGACCCAGTACTTC. It encodes CASSDPGELAVETQYF.